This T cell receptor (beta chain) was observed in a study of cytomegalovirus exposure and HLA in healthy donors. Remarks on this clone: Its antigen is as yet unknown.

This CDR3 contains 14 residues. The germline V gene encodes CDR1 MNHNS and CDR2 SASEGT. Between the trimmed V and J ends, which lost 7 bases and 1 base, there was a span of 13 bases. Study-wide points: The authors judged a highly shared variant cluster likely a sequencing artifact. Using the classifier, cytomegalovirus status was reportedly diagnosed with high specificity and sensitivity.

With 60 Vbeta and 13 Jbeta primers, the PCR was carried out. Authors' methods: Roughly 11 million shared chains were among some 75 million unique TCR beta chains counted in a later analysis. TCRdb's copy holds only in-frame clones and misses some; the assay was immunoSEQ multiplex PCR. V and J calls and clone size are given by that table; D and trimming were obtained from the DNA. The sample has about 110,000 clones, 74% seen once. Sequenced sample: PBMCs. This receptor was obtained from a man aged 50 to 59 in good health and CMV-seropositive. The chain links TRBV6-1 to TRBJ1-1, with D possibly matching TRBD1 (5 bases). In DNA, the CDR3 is TGTGCCAGCACACTAGGGAGGGGGAACACTGAAGCTTTCTTT. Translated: CASTLGRGNTEAFF.